Listed here is a single T cell receptor beta chain. This specimen comes from a study of blood T cell repertoires in COVID-19. V dropped 3 bases and J dropped 5; count of bases not matched to a gene: 6. Germline CDR1 and CDR2: GTSNPN and SVGIG (reference sequence). CDR3 length: 14 residues. Per the original data handling: By means of reference gene primer amplification, nucleated cell counts were estimated. This table comes from immunoSEQ multiplex PCR, and its TCRdb copy is limited to in-frame clones, with some not included. V and J calls and clone size follow that table, whereas D and trimming were derived from the DNA. The sample contains approximately 150,000 clones, around 74% of which appear only once.

Source material: peripheral blood. The chain joins TRBV30 to TRBJ2-1, with 8 bases matching TRBD2. This receptor was identified in a woman aged 55-75 years with COVID-19, enrolled during active disease. CDR3 sequence reads: CAWRTGGSNNEQFF. The CDR3 DNA reads as TGTGCCTGGAGAACGGGAGGGAGTAACAATGAGCAGTTCTTC. The entire variable domain, with the rest obtained from reference TRBV30 and TRBJ2-1, is as follows: SQTIHQWPATLVQPVGSPLSLECTVEGTSNPNLYWYRQAAGRGLQLLFYSVGIGQISSEVPQNLSASRPQDRQFILSSKKLLLSDSGFYLCAWRTGGSNNEQFFGPGTRLTVL.